A single sample gave rise to the 5 T cell receptor beta chains below, sequenced in a study of T cells in Graves' hyperthyroidism and ophthalmopathy. TCR beta CDR3 sequences were amplified from RNA transcripts. The HTBI set primed first-round TCR CDR3 RT-PCR. Via MiXCR, TCRdb re-called the multiplex PCR reads, giving one row per CDR3 protein. The table lists approximately 330,000 distinct CDR3 sequences, over 20% of them singletons, with around 45% in the top ten. Source material: blood. Receptor source: a woman in her 50s with Graves' hyperthyroidism.

This clonotype was observed once. One end of the junction varies from germline; a read error may be responsible. The V call is TRBV12-3 or TRBV12-4, the J call TRBJ1-2, with a tentative D call TRBD1 (5 bases). The CDR3 sequence is 14 residues long. The CDR3 nucleotides are TGTGCCAGCAGGGGGGGGGGACGGAACTATGACTACACCTTC. It codes for CASRGGGRNYDYTF.

This clonotype was picked up many times. The rearrangement joins TRBV28 to TRBJ2-3; 7 bases match TRBD1. The CDR3 length is 16 residues. Trimming took 4 bases from V and 2 from J; bases not matched to a gene: 9. CDR1 and CDR2 (germline): MDHEN, SYDVKM. The DNA for the CDR3 is TGTGCCAGCAGTTCCAGGACAGGCGATTCCACAGATACGCAGTATTTT. As protein: CASSSRTGDSTDTQYF.

This clonotype appeared a few times. Given a much more abundant clone one base away, this may be a read error. The chain uses TRBV12-3 or TRBV12-4 and TRBJ1-2; perhaps TRBD1 as D (6 bases). There are 15 residues in the CDR3. V lost 7 bases and J 4 bases, leaving 19 bases between the germline ends. Written as DNA, the CDR3 is TGTGCCAGCACCCCCGGGGCAGGGGTCACCTATGGCTACACCTTC. It codes for CASTPGAGVTYGYTF.

This clonotype was observed at least ten times. V gene TRBV7-2 combines with J gene TRBJ1-4; 8 bases match TRBD1. The CDR3 length is 16 residues. Germline trimming cut 4 bases from V and 1 base from J; bases unmatched to any gene: 5. Germline CDR1 and CDR2: SGHTA and FQGNSA. CDR3 in amino acids: CASSSTGGVTNEKLFF. The CDR3 DNA reads TGTGCCAGCAGCTCTACAGGGGGAGTAACTAATGAAAAACTGTTTTTT.

This clonotype was seen more than once but under ten times. The rearrangement links TRBV27 to TRBJ2-5, with D perhaps assigned TRBD1 or TRBD2 (7 bases each). Germline CDR1 MNHEY, CDR2 SMNVEV (reference sequence). The CDR3 contains 15 residues. The V gene lost 4 bases and the J gene lost 1 base, with 13 bases spanning the gap. CDR3 region: CASSSGGAGQETQYF. In DNA, the CDR3 is TGTGCCAGCAGTTCAGGGGGGGCGGGCCAAGAGACCCAGTACTTC.